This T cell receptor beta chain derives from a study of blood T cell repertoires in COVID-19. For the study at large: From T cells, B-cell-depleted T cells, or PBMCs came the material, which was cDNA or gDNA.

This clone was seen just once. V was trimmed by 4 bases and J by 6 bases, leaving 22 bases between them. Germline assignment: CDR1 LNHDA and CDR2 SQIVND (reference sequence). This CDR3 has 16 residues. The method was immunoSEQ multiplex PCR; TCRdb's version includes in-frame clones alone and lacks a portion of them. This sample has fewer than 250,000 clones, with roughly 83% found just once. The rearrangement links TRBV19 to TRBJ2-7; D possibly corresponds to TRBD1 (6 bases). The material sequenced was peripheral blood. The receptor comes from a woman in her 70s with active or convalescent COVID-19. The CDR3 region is CASSTPTGRGSAEQYF. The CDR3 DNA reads TGTGCCAGTAGTACTCCGACAGGTCGTGGTAGCGCCGAGCAGTACTTC.